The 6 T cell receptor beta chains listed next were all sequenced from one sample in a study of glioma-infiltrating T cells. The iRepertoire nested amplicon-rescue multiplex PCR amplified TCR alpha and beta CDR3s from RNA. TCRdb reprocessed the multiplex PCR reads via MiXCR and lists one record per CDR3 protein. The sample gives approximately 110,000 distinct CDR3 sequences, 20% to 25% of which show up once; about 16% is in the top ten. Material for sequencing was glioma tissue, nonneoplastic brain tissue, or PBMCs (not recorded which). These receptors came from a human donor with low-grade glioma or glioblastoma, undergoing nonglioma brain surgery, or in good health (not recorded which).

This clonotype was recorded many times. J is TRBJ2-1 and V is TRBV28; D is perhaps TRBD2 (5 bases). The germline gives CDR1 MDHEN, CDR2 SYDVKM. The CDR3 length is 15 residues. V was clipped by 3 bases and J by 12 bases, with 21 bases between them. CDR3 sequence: CASSLPSSPTRGQFF. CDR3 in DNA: TGTGCCAGCAGTTTGCCTAGTAGTCCCACCCGGGGGCAGTTCTTC.

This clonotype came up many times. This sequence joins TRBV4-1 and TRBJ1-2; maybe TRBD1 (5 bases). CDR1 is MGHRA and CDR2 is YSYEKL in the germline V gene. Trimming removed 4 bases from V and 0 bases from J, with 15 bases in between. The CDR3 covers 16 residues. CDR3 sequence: CASSREGLSANYGYTF. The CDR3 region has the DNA TGCGCCAGCAGCCGAGAGGGACTGTCCGCTAACTATGGCTACACCTTC.

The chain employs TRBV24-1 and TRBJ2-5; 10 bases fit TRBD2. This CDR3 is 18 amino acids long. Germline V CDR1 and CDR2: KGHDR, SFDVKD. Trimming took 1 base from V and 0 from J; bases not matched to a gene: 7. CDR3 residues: CATSDFRSGGGDQETQYF. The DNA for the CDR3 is TGTGCCACCAGTGATTTCAGAAGCGGGGGGGGAGACCAAGAGACCCAGTACTTC.

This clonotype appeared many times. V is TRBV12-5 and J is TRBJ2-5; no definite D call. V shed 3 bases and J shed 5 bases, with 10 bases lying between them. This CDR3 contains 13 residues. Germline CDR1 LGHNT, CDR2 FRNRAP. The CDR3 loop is CASGFERPETQYF. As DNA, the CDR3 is TGTGCTAGTGGTTTTGAGCGTCCGGAGACCCAGTACTTC.

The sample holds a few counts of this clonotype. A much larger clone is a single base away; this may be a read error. The CDR3 is CASIPGVSYEQYF. The CDR3 DNA sequence: TGTGCCAGCATCCCCGGGGTCTCCTACGAGCAGTACTTC. The chain uses TRBV7-6 and TRBJ2-7; a weak D match, TRBD2 (5 bases). The CDR3 runs to 13 residues. Trimming pared 7 bases from V and 0 bases from J, leaving 10 bases between. The germline V gene has CDR1 SGHVS and CDR2 FNYEAQ. The variable domain in full, completed from reference TRBV7-6 and TRBJ2-7, reads GAGVSQSPRYKVTKRGQDVALRCDPISGHVSLYWYRQALGQGPEFLTYFNYEAQQDKSGLPNDRFSAERPEGSISTLTIQRTEQRDSAMYRCASIPGVSYEQYFGPGTRLTVT.

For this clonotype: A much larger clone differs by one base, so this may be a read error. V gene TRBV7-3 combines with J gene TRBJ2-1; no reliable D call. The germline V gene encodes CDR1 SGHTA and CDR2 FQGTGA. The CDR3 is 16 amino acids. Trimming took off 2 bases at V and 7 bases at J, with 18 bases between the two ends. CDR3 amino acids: CASSLSSPLNRNEQFF. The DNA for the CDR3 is TGTGCCAGCAGCTTATCAAGTCCACTTAATCGAAATGAGCAGTTCTTC. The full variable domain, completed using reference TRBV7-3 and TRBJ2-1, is GAGVSQTPSNKVTEKGKYVELRCDPISGHTALYWYRQSLGQGPEFLIYFQGTGAADDSGLPNDRFFAVRPEGSVSTLKIQRTERGDSAVYLCASSLSSPLNRNEQFFGPGTRLTVL.